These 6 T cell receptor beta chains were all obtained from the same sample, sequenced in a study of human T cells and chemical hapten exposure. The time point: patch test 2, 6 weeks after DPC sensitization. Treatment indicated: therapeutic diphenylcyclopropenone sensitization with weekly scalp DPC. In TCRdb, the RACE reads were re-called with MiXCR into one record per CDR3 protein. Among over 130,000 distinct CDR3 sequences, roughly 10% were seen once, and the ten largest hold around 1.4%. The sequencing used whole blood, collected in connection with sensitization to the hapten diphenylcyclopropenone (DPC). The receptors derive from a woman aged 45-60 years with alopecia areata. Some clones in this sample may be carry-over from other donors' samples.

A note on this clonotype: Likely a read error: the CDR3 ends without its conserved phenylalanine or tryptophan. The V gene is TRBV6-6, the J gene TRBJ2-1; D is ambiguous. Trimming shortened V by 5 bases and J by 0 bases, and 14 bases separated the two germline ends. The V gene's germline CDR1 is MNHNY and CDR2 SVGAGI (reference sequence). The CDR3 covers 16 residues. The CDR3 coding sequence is TGTGCCAGCAGTCCCCCTCGCGGCGCCTCCTACAATGAGCAGTTCCTC. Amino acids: CASSPPRGASYNEQFL.

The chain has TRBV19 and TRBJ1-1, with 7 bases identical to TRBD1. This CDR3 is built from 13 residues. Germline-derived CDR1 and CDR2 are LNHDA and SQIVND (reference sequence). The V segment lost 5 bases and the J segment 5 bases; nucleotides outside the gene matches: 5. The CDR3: CASSPRGGTEAFF. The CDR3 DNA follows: TGTGCCAGTAGTCCCAGGGGGGGAACTGAAGCTTTCTTT. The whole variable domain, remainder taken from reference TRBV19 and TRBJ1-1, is DGGITQSPKYLFRKEGQNVTLSCEQNLNHDAMYWYRQDPGQGLRLIYYSQIVNDFQKGDIAEGYSVSREKKESFPLTVTSAQKNPTAFYLCASSPRGGTEAFFGQGTRLTVV.

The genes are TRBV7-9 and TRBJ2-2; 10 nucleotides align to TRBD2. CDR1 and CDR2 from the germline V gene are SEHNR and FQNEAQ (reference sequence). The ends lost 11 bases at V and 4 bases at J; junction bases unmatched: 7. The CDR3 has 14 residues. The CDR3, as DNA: TGTGCCGCCAGCGGGAGGGCCGGCACCGGGGAGCTGTTTTTT. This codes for CAASGRAGTGELFF.

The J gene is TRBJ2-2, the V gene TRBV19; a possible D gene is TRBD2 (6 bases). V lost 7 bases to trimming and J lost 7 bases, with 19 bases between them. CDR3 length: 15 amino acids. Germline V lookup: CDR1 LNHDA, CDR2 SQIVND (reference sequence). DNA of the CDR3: TGTGCCAGTATCCCCGCCGGGACTGGAAACGGGGAGCTGTTTTTT. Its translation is CASIPAGTGNGELFF.

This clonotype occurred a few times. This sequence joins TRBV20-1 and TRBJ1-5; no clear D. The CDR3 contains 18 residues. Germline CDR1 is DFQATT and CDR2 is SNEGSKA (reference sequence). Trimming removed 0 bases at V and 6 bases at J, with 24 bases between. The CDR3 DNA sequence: TGCAGTGCTAGAGATCCCCGGGCCCCGACCCTTATAACTCAGCCCCAGCATTTT. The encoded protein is CSARDPRAPTLITQPQHF.

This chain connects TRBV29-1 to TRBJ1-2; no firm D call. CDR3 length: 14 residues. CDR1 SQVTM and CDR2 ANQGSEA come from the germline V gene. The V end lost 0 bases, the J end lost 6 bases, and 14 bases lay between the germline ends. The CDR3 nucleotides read TGCAGCGTTGAAGATCGGCGGTGGGGTCATGGCTACACCTTC. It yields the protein CSVEDRRWGHGYTF.